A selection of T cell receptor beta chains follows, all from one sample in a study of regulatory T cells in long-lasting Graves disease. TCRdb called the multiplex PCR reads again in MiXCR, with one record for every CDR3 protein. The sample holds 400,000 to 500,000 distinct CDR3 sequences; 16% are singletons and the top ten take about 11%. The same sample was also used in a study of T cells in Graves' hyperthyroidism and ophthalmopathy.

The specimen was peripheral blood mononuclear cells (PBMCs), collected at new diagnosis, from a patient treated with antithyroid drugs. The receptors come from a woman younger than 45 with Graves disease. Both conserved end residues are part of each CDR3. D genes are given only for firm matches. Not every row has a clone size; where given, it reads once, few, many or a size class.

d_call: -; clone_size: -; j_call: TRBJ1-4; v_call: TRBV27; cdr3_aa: CASSFRVREKLFF; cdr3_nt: TGTGCCAGCAGTTTCCGGGTCCGAGAAAAACTGTTTTTT
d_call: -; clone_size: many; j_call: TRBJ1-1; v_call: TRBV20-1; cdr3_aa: CSARDTTGRMNTEAFF; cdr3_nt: TGCAGTGCTAGAGATACGACAGGCCGGATGAACACTGAAGCTTTCTTT
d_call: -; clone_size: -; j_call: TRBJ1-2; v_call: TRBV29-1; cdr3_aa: CSVVDSSNYGYTF; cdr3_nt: TGCAGCGTTGTGGACAGCTCTAACTATGGCTACACCTTC
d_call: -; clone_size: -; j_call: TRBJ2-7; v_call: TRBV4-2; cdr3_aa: CASSLVGQGSYEQYF; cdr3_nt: TGTGCCAGCAGCCTGGTAGGTCAGGGGTCCTACGAGCAGTACTTC
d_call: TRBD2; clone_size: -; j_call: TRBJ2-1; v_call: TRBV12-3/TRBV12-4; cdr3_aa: CASSPPTSGILFF; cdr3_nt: TGTGCCAGCAGTCCACCGACTAGCGGGATACTTTTCTTC
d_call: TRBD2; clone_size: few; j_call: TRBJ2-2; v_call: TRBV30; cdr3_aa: CAWSVFPGGGGELFF; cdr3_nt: TGTGCCTGGAGTGTATTCCCCGGGGGGGGCGGGGAGCTGTTTTTT
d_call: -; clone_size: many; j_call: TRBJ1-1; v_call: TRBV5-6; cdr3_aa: CASMRVASGDTEAFF; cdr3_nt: TGTGCCAGCATGCGGGTCGCGTCGGGGGACACTGAAGCTTTCTTT
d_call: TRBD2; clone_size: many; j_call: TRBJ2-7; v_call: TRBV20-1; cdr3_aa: CSASSTSGATYEQYF; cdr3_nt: TGCAGTGCTAGCAGCACTAGCGGGGCTACCTACGAGCAGTACTTC
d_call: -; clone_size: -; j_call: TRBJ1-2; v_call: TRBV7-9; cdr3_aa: CASSSPAGSGGYTF; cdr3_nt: TGTGCCAGCAGCTCCCCCGCAGGTTCAGGGGGCTACACCTTC
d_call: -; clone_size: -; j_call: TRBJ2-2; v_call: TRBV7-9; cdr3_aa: CASSPSETTGELFF; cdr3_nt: TGTGCCAGCAGCCCTAGCGAAACCACCGGGGAGCTGTTTTTT
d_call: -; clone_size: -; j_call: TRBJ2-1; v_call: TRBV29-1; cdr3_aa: CSVVFAGGYFGNEQFF; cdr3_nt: -